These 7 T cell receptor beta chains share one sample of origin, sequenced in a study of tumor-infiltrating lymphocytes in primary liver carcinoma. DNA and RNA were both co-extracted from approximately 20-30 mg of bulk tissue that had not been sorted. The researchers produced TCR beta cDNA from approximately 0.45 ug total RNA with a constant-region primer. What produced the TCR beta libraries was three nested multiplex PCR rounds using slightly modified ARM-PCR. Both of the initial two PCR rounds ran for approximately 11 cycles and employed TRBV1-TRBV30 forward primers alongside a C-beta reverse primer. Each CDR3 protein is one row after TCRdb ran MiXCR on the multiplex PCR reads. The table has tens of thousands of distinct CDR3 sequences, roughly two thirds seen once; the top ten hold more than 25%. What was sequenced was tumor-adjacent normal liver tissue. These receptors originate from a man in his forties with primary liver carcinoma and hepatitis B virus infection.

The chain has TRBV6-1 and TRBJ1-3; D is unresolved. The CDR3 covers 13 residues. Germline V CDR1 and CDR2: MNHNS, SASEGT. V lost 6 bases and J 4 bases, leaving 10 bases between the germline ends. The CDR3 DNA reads TGTGCCAGCAGACAGTCCGGAGGAAACACCATATATTTT. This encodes CASRQSGGNTIYF.

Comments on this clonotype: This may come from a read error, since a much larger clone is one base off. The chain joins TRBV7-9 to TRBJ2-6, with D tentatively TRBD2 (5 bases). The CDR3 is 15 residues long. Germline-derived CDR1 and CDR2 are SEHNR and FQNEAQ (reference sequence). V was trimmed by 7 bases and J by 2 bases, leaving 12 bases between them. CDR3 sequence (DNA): TGTGCCAGCACGGACTCTACCACTGGGGCCAACGTCCTGACTTTC. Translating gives CASTDSTTGANVLTF.

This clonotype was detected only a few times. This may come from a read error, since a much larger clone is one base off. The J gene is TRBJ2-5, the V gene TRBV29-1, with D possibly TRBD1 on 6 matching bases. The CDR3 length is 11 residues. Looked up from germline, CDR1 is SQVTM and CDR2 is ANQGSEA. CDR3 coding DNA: TGCGGGGGAAATGTAGGGGGGACCCAGTACTTC. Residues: CGGNVGGTQYF. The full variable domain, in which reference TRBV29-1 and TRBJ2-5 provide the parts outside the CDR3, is SAVISQKPSRDICQRGTSLTIQCQVDSQVTMMFWYRQQPGQSLTLIATANQGSEATYESGFVIDKFPISRPNLTFSTLTVSNMSPEDSSIYLCGGNVGGTQYFGPGTRLLVL.

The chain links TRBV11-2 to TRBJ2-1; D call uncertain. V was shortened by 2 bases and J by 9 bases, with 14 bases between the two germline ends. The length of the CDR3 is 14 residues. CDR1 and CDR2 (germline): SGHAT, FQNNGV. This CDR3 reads CASSLHLLLSEQFF. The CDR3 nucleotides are TGTGCCAGCAGCTTACACCTGCTACTTAGTGAGCAGTTCTTC.

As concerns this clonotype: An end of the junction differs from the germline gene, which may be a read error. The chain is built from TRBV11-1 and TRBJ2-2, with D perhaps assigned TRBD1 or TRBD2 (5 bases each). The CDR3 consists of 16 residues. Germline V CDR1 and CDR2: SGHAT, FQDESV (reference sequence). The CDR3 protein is CASSFGRQWGTGELLF. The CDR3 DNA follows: TGTGCCAGCAGCTTTGGTCGACAGTGGGGCACCGGGGAGCTGTTGTTT.

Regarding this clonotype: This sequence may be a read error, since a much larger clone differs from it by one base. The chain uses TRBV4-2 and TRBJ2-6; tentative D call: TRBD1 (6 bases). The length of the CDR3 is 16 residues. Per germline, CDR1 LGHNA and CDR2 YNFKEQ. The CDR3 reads CATSSGQISGANVLTF. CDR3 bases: TGTGCCACCAGCTCGGGACAAATCTCTGGGGCCAACGTCCTGACTTTC.

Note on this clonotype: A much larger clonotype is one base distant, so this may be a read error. The CDR3 here is CASSQEGSGGDSSLHF. For the CDR3, the DNA is TGTGCCAGCAGCCAAGAGGGGTCAGGAGGAGATTCATCCCTCCACTTT. The chain couples TRBV4-2 to TRBJ1-6; D is undetermined. Germline CDR1 reads LGHNA; CDR2 reads YNFKEQ. There are 16 residues in the CDR3.